Described below is a single T cell receptor beta chain sequence and its context. Trimming removed 2 bases at V and 5 bases at J, with 9 bases between. This CDR3 is 13 amino acids long. The germline V gene encodes CDR1 SNHLY and CDR2 FYNNEI. This PCR relied on a set of 60 Vbeta primers and 13 Jbeta primers. Clones were sequenced by immunoSEQ multiplex PCR, and TCRdb holds only the in-frame ones, with some missing. The sample yields about 130,000 clones, approximately 80% seen once. This specimen belongs to a study of cytomegalovirus exposure and HLA in healthy donors. This receptor was taken from a male donor in good health and CMV-seropositive. V usage is TRBV2 and J usage is TRBJ1-2, with a possible D match to TRBD1 (5 bases). The sequencing input was PBMCs. Here the CDR3 reads CASSERQSYGYTF. DNA of the CDR3: TGTGCCAGCAGTGAACGACAGTCATATGGCTACACCTTC.